These 10 T cell receptor beta chains were all obtained from the same sample, sequenced in a study of T cells in Graves' hyperthyroidism and ophthalmopathy. Amplification targeted TCR beta CDR3 regions from RNA transcripts. A first-round RT-PCR of the TCR CDR3 used the HTBI primer set. TCRdb fed the multiplex PCR reads into MiXCR, producing one record per CDR3 protein. The profile shows about 350,000 distinct CDR3 sequences, approximately 15% of them singletons. Sequencing was carried out using blood. The receptors originated from a woman under 40 with Graves' hyperthyroidism.

This clonotype showed up many times. The chain joins TRBV2 to TRBJ1-4; possibly TRBD1 for D (5 bases). There are 15 residues in the CDR3. Germline CDR1 SNHLY, CDR2 FYNNEI. The V gene lost 7 bases and the J gene lost 0 bases, with 12 bases spanning the gap. The CDR3 bases are TGTGCCAGCAAAACAGGAACGGCAACTAATGAAAAACTGTTTTTT. Protein: CASKTGTATNEKLFF.

The chain carries TRBV7-9 and TRBJ2-1; tentatively, D is TRBD2 (5 bases). The CDR3 totals 17 residues. Germline CDR1 reads SEHNR; CDR2 reads FQNEAQ (reference sequence). Trimming cost V 5 bases and J 8 bases, with 25 bases left between them. The CDR3 spells CASSPYGVTIFTDEQFF. The CDR3 DNA reads TGTGCCAGCAGCCCTTACGGGGTGACGATTTTTACGGATGAGCAGTTCTTC.

This clonotype was seen a handful of times. V usage is TRBV28 and J usage is TRBJ2-2; D is perhaps TRBD2 (5 bases). Germline V gene sequence: CDR1 MDHEN, CDR2 SYDVKM. Trimming took 5 bases from V and 4 from J, leaving 11 bases between them. This CDR3 region has 14 residues. CDR3: CASSLAGITGELFF. For the CDR3, the DNA is TGTGCCAGCAGTCTCGCCGGGATCACCGGGGAGCTGTTTTTT. Full variable domain (rest looked up from reference TRBV28 and TRBJ2-2): DVKVTQSSRYLVKRTGEKVFLECVQDMDHENMFWYRQDPGLGLRLIYFSYDVKMKEKGDIPEGYSVSREKKERFSLILESASTNQTSMYLCASSLAGITGELFFGEGSRLTVL.

This clonotype was counted ten times or more. DNA of the CDR3: TGTGCCAGCAGTGTAGGGAGTCAACCTGGGGCTAACTATGGCTACACCTTC. As protein: CASSVGSQPGANYGYTF. The V and J genes are TRBV2 and TRBJ1-2; D gene unclear. V was cut by 4 bases and J by 0 bases, with 18 bases left in between. The CDR3 is made up of 17 amino acids. The V gene's germline CDR1 is SNHLY and CDR2 FYNNEI.

In this sample, this clonotype turned up a few times. The gene calls are TRBV3-1 and TRBJ1-5; D is unresolved. This CDR3 is 15 amino acids long. V was pared by 0 bases and J by 6 bases, with 12 bases between. Germline V lookup: CDR1 LGHDT, CDR2 YNNKEL (reference sequence). The CDR3 loop reads CASSQDSGVTQPQHF. In nucleotides, the CDR3 is TGTGCCAGCAGCCAAGATTCGGGTGTAACTCAGCCCCAGCATTTT.

The chain combines TRBV10-2 with TRBJ2-3; no clear D. CDR1 is WSHSY, CDR2 SAAADI, per germline. Between the trimmed V and J ends, which lost 4 bases and 2 bases, there was a span of 7 bases. The CDR3 consists of 13 residues. The CDR3 loop is CASSVGATDTQYF. DNA for the CDR3: TGCGCCAGCAGTGTGGGTGCCACAGATACGCAGTATTTT.

This clonotype was counted between two and nine times. V usage is TRBV20-1 and J usage is TRBJ2-7; D is unresolved. The CDR3 length is 12 residues. Trimming removed 6 bases at V and 2 bases at J, with 11 bases between. Germline V gene sequence: CDR1 DFQATT, CDR2 SNEGSKA (reference sequence). CDR3 amino acids: CSAGDVAYEQYF. In nucleotides, the CDR3 is TGCAGTGCGGGTGACGTAGCCTACGAGCAGTACTTC.

This clonotype was counted a few times. The chain joins TRBV2 to TRBJ2-7; D is possibly TRBD1 or TRBD2 (6 bases each). The CDR3 length is 13 residues. Trimming removed 6 bases from V and 2 bases from J, with 11 bases in between. CDR1 is SNHLY and CDR2 is FYNNEI in the germline V gene. The CDR3 sequence is CASREGHTYEQYF. DNA of the CDR3: TGTGCCAGCAGGGAGGGACATACCTACGAGCAGTACTTC.

This clonotype was observed a few times. This chain connects TRBV20-1 to TRBJ2-7, with D perhaps matching TRBD2 (6 bases). V was shortened by 6 bases and J by 7 bases, with 22 bases between the two germline ends. Germline lookup yields CDR1 DFQATT and CDR2 SNEGSKA (reference sequence). CDR3 length: 14 amino acids. Here the CDR3 DNA reads TGCAGTGCAACCCCCCGGGACTTCCCTTATGAGCAGTACTTC. Protein sequence: CSATPRDFPYEQYF.

This clonotype has at least ten counts. The chain couples TRBV12-3 or TRBV12-4 to TRBJ1-1; 8 bases are shared with TRBD1. With 8 bases clipped from V and 5 bases from J, the junction kept 4 bases outside the gene matches. The CDR3 has 12 amino acids. The CDR3 bases are TGTGCCAGCCGACAGGGGTGGACTGAAGCTTTCTTT. It specifies CASRQGWTEAFF.